The 5 T cell receptor beta chains reported below all come from one sample, sequenced in a study of blood T cell repertoires in COVID-19. Generated by immunoSEQ multiplex PCR, the TCRdb table keeps only in-frame clones and is missing some. The profile shows roughly 50,000 clones, more than 70% of them singletons. The sequenced material came from peripheral blood. These TCRs come from a man aged 65 to 85 with active COVID-19.

The chain is built from TRBV5-6 and TRBJ2-5, with D possibly matching TRBD2 (6 bases). The CDR3 runs 14 residues. The V gene lost 0 bases and the J gene lost 2 bases, with 8 bases spanning the gap. In germline, CDR1 is SGHDT, CDR2 YYEEEE. The CDR3 coding sequence is TGTGCCAGCAGCTTGGGCAGCGGGCAAGAGACCCAGTACTTC. This sequence encodes CASSLGSGQETQYF.

This chain joins TRBV11-3 and TRBJ2-5, with D possibly matching TRBD1 (5 bases). The CDR3 loop spans 13 amino acids. Germline V lookup: CDR1 SGHNT, CDR2 YENEEA. Trimming cost V 6 bases and J 5 bases, with 13 bases left between them. CDR3 nucleotides: TGTGCCAGCAGTCTCAGACAGAGGGAGACCCAGTACTTC. Translation gives CASSLRQRETQYF.

This chain links TRBV19 with TRBJ1-1, with a weak D call TRBD1 (5 bases). The CDR3 has 13 residues. Trimming took off 2 bases at V and 10 bases at J, with 14 bases between the two ends. Germline CDR1 is LNHDA and CDR2 is SQIVND (reference sequence). CDR3 sequence reads: CASSIREGRGAFF. CDR3 coding DNA: TGTGCCAGTAGTATAAGGGAAGGTAGGGGAGCTTTCTTT.

V gene TRBV9 combines with J gene TRBJ1-1; D unclear. Deletions cut 4 bases from V and 4 bases from J, with 11 bases between. Germline V gene lookup returns CDR1 SGDLS and CDR2 YYNGEE. The CDR3 is 13 amino acids. This CDR3 reads CASSSTAGTEAFF. The CDR3 DNA is TGTGCCAGCAGCTCAACCGCGGGCACTGAAGCTTTCTTT.

V and J are TRBV2 and TRBJ1-5, with TRBD1 as a possible D gene (5 bases). Germline CDR1 is SNHLY and CDR2 is FYNNEI. Trimming pared 5 bases from V and 7 bases from J, leaving 15 bases between. The CDR3 totals 14 residues. DNA of the CDR3: TGTGCCAGCAGTCGACAGCGCGCAGGGCAGCCCCAGCATTTT. It yields the protein CASSRQRAGQPQHF.